This T cell receptor beta chain stems from a study of blood T cell repertoires in COVID-19. Study overall: The samples span acute and convalescent COVID-19 from the United States, Italy and Spain. The analysed material was cDNA or gDNA that came from T cells, B-cell-depleted T cells, or PBMCs.

CDR1 is LNHDA and CDR2 is SQIVND in the germline V gene (reference sequence). This CDR3 region has 13 residues. V dropped 1 base and J dropped 4 bases, with 7 bases sitting between them. In the authors' methods: Researchers report that nucleated cell counts were estimated from reference gene primer amplification. Sequenced by immunoSEQ multiplex PCR; TCRdb stores in-frame clones only, minus some. The DNA gave D and trimming, while V, J and clone size come from that table. The sample consists of about 670,000 clones, 80% to 90% of them appearing once. This clonotype was sampled from a woman aged 18-29 years with acute or convalescent COVID-19. The sequenced sample consisted of peripheral blood. V and J are TRBV19 and TRBJ1-2; no reliable D call. CDR3 sequence reads: CASSIAQAYGYTF. CDR3 in DNA: TGTGCCAGTAGTATAGCCCAGGCCTATGGCTACACCTTC.